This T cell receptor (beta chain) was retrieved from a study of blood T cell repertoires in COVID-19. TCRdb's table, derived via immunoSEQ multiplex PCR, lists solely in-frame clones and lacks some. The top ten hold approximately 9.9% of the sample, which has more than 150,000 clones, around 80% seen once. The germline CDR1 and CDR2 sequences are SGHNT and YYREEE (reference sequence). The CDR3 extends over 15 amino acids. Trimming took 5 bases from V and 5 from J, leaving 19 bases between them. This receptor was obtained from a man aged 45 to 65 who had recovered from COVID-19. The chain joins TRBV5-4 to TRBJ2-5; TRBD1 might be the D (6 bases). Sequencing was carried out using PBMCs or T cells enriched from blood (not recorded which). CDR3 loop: CASRWADSLDETQYF. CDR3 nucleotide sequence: TGTGCCAGCAGGTGGGCGGACAGCCTAGACGAGACCCAGTACTTC.